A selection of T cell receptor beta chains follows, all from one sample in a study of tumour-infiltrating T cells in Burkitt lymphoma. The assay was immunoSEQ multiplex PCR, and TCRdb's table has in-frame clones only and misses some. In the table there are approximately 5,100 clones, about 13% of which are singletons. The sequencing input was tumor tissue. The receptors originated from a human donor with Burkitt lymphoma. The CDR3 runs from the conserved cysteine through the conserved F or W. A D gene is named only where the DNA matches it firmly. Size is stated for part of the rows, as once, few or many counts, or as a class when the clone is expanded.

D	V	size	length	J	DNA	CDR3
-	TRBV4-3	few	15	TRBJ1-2	TGCGCCAGCAGCCAAGATTTAAAACCTAACTATGGCTACACCTTC	CASSQDLKPNYGYTF
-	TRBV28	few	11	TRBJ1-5	TGTGCCAGCAGTACTGACGGACCCCAGCATTTT	CASSTDGPQHF
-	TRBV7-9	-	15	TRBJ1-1	TGTGCCAGCAGCCCAGGACAGTTCATGAACACTGAAGCTTTCTTT	CASSPGQFMNTEAFF
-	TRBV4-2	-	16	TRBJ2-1	TGTGCCAGCAGCGACGGGGAGCTTGGCTCCTACAATGAGCAGTTCTTC	CASSDGELGSYNEQFF
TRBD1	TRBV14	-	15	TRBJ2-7	TGTGCCAGCAGCCAAACCGGGACAGGGCTCTACGAGCAGTACTTC	CASSQTGTGLYEQYF
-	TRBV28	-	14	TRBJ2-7	TGTGCCAGCAGTACCGAGCTCGACTACGAGGAGCAGTACTTC	CASSTELDYEEQYF
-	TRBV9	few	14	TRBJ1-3	TGTGCCAGCAGCCCGAACCAGGGAGCAAACACCATATATTTT	CASSPNQGANTIYF
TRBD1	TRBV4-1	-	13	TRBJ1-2	TGCGCCAGCAGTCCCGGGACAGCTTATGGCTACACCTTC	CASSPGTAYGYTF
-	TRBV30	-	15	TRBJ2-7	TGTGCCTGGAGTTGGAATCCTGATCCCTGGGAGGAGCAGTACTTC	CAWSWNPDPWEEQYF
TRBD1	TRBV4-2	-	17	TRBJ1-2	TGTGCCAGCAGCCAACCGAGACAGGGCGTGGGCCACTATGGCTACACCTTC	CASSQPRQGVGHYGYTF
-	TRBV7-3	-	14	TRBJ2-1	TGTGCCAGCAGCTTAGGGGGGCTTGGGAATGAGCAGTTCTTC	CASSLGGLGNEQFF
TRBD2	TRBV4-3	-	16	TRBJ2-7	TGCGCCAGCAGCCTTATATATGGCCCTAGCGGATACGAGCAGTACTTC	CASSLIYGPSGYEQYF
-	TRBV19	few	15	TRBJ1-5	TGTGCCAGTAGTTCCGGGTCGATTAGGACGGGGGCCCAGCATTTT	CASSSGSIRTGAQHF
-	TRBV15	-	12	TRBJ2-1	TGTGCCACCAGCCCCCGGCCCGGTGAGCAGTTCTTC	CATSPRPGEQFF
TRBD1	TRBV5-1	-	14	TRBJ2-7	TGCGCCAGCAGCTCCACAGGGGGGACCTACGAGCAGTACTTC	CASSSTGGTYEQYF
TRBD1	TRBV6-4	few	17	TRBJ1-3	TGTGCCAGCAGTGATTCAGGGACAGGGGGGATAGGAAACACCATATATTTT	CASSDSGTGGIGNTIYF
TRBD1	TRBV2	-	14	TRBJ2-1	TGTGCCAGCACCCCGGGACAGGGGATTGGGGAGCAGTTCTTC	CASTPGQGIGEQFF
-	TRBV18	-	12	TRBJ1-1	TGTGCGGCGGGGGGTACGAACACTGAAGCTTTCTTT	CAAGGTNTEAFF
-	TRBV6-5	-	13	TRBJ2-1	TGTGCCAGCAGTCCTACAGGGGACTATGAGCAGTTCTTC	CASSPTGDYEQFF
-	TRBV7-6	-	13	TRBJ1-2	TGTGCCAGCAGCTTAATGCCAGACACTGGCTACACCTTC	CASSLMPDTGYTF
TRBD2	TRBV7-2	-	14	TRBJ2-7	TGTGCCAGCAGCTTCCCTGCGGGAGAAAGGGAGCAGTACTTC	CASSFPAGEREQYF
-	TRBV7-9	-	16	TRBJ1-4	TGTGCCAGCGGTCAATACGGCATGACCAATAATGAAAAACTGTTTTTT	CASGQYGMTNNEKLFF
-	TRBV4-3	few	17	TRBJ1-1	TGCGCCAGCAGCCAAGATTTGGCGTTAAGTCCCTCCACTGAAGCTTTCTTT	CASSQDLALSPSTEAFF
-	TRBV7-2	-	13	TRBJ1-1	TGTGCCAGCACCCCTCAGCAGGGGACTGAAGCTTTCTTT	CASTPQQGTEAFF
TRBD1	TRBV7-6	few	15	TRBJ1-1	TGTGCCAGCAGCCCAGGGGGGGAAGCGAACACTGAAGCTTTCTTT	CASSPGGEANTEAFF
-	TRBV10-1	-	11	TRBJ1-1	TGCGCCAGCAGTGACAACCATGAAGCTTTCTTT	CASSDNHEAFF
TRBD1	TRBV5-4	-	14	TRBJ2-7	TGTGCCAGCAGCAACGTTGGACAGGGGTACGAGCAGTACTTC	CASSNVGQGYEQYF
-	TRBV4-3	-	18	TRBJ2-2	TGCGCCAGCAGCCAAGATTCGAACAGGGTGGGCCTCACCGGGGAGCTGTTTTTT	CASSQDSNRVGLTGELFF
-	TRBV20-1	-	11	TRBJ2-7	TGCAGTGCCTCTCTACGGGACGAGCAGTACTTC	CSASLRDEQYF
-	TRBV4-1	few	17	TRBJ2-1	TGCGCCAGCAGTCAAGTTTCCTCCGCCATCCGAGAACGAGGGCAGTTCTTC	CASSQVSSAIRERGQFF
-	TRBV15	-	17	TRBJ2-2	TGTGCCACCAGCAGAGGAACCGGGCCGGTCAACACCGGGGAGCTGTTTTTT	CATSRGTGPVNTGELFF
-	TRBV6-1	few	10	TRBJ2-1	TGTGCCAGCGCGGACAATGAGCAGTTCTTC	CASADNEQFF
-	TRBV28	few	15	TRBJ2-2	TGTGCCATTCCGTCAGGGGGGGCGAACACCGGGGAGCTGTTTTTT	CAIPSGGANTGELFF
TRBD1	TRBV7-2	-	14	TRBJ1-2	TGTGCCAGCAGCTTAGATGACAGGGGGTCTGGCTACACCTTC	CASSLDDRGSGYTF
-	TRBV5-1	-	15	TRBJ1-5	TGCGCCAGCAGCCCGGACAGTTTTAACAATCAGCCCCAGCATTTT	CASSPDSFNNQPQHF
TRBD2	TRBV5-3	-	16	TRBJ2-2	TGTGCCAGAAGCTTCGTAGCGGGGAGTCGAACCGGGGAGCTGTTTTTT	CARSFVAGSRTGELFF
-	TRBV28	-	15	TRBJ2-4	TGTGCCAGCAGCCCCGTCGGGGGATGGAGAAACATTCAGTACTTC	CASSPVGGWRNIQYF
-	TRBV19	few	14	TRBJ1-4	TGTGCCAGTAGTATGGATGCAACTAATGAAAAACTGTTTTTT	CASSMDATNEKLFF
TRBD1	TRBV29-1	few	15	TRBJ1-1	TGCAGCGTTCGAATGGGACAGGCCCTCAACACTGAAGCTTTCTTT	CSVRMGQALNTEAFF
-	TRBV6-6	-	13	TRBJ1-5	TGTGCCAGCCGATTCGGTAGCAATCAGCCCCAGCATTTT	CASRFGSNQPQHF
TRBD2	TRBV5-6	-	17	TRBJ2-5	TGTGCTAGCAGCCCCGGGACTAGCGGGACCCCGGCAGAGACCCAGTACTTC	CASSPGTSGTPAETQYF
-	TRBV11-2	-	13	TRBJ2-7	TGTGCCAGCAGCATAGGAGGTAGCTACGAGCAGTACTTC	CASSIGGSYEQYF
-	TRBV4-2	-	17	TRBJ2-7	TGTGCCAGCAGCGTACGGCAGAGGGCAGACTACCCCTACGAGCAGTACTTC	CASSVRQRADYPYEQYF
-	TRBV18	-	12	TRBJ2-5	TGTGCCAGCTCACCTAACCGTGAGACCCAGTACTTC	CASSPNRETQYF
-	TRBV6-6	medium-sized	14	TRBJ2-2	TGTGCCAGCAGTTACTCTCCGAACACCGGGGAGCTGTTTTTT	CASSYSPNTGELFF